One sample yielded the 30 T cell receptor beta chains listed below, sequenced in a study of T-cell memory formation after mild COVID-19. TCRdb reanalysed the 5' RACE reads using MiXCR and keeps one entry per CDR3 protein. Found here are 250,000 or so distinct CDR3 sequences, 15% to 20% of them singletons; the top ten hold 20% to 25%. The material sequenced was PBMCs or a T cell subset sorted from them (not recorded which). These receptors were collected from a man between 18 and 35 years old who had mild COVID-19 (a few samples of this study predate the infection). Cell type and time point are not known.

The CDR3 DNA reads TGTGCCAGCAGCTCCGACAGGGAGGATGAAGCTTTCTTT. Its protein product is CASSSDREDEAFF. The rearrangement joins TRBV7-2 to TRBJ1-1; 7 positions match TRBD1. The CDR3 extends over 13 amino acids. V shed 4 bases, J shed 7 bases, and the junction held 6 bases outside the gene matches. Germline V CDR1 and CDR2: SGHTA, FQGNSA.

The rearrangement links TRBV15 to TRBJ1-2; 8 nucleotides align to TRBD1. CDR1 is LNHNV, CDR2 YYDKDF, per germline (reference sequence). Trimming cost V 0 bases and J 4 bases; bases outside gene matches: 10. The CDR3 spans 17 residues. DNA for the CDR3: TGTGCCACCAGCAGAGATCTGACGGCAGGGGGCGGCTATGGCTACACCTTC. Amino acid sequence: CATSRDLTAGGGYGYTF.

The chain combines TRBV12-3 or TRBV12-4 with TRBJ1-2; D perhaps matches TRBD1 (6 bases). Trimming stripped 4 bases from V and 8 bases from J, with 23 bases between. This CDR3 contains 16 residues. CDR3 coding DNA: TGTGCCAGCAGTTCTACCATCGAAAGACAGGTGATCGGCTACACCTTC. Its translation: CASSSTIERQVIGYTF.

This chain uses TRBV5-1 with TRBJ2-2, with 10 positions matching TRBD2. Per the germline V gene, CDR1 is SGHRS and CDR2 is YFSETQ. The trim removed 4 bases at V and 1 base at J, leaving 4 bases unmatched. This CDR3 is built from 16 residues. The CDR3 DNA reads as TGCGCCAGCAGCCCGCTAGCGGGGGTGAACACCGGGGAGCTGTTTTTT. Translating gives CASSPLAGVNTGELFF.

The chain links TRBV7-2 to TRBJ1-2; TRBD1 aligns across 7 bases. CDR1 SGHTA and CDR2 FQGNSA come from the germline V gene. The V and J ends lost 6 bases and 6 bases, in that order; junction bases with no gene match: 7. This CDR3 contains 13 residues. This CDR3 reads CASRILGTDGYTF. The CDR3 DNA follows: TGTGCCAGCAGGATCCTCGGGACAGATGGCTACACCTTC.

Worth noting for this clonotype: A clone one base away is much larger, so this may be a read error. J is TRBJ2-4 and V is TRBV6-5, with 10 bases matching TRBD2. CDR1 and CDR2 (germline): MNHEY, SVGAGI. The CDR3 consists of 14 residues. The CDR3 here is CASSYGTSENIKYF. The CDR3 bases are TGTGCCAGCAGTTATGGGACTAGCGAGAACATTAAGTACTTC.

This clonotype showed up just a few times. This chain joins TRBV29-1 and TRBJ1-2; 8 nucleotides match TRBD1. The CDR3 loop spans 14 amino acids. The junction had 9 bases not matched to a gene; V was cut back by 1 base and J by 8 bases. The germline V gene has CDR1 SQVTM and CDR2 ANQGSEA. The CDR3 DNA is TGCAGCGTTGAAGGGACAGGGAGGGCAGCCGGCTACACCTTC. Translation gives CSVEGTGRAAGYTF.

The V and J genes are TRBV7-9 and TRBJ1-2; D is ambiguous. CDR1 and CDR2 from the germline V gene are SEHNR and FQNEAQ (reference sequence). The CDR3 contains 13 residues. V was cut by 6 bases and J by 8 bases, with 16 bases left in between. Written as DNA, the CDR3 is TGTGCCAGCAGTTTTGAGGGATATCGAGGCTACACCTTC. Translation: CASSFEGYRGYTF.

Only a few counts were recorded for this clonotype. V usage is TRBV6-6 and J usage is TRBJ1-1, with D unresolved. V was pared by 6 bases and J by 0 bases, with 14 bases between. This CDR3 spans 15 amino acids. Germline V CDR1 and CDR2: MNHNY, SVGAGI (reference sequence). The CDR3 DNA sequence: TGTGCCAGCAGACCTCCCGGGCCCATGAACACTGAAGCTTTCTTT. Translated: CASRPPGPMNTEAFF.

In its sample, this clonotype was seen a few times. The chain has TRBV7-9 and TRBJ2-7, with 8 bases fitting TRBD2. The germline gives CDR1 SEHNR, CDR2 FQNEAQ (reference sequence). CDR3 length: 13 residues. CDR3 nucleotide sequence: TGTGCAGCAGCAGCAGCGGGGGTCGGCGAGCAGTACTTC. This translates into CAAAAAGVGEQYF.

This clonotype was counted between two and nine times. CDR3 nucleotide sequence: TGTGCCAGCAGCCCTAGTCGGGGCACGGGGCGCACAGATACGCAGTATTTT. Translated, it gives CASSPSRGTGRTDTQYF. The rearrangement uses TRBV7-8 and TRBJ2-3; D may correspond to TRBD1 or TRBD2 (5 bases each). The V and J ends lost 5 bases and 1 base respectively, with 19 bases between them. The CDR3 consists of 17 residues. Germline V gene data show CDR1 as SGHVS and CDR2 as FQNEAQ.

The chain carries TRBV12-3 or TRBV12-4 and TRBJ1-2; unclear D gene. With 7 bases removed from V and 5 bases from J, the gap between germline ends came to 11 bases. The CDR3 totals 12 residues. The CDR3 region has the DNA TGTGCCAGCAAGGAGTTAAATTATGGCTACACCTTC. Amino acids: CASKELNYGYTF.

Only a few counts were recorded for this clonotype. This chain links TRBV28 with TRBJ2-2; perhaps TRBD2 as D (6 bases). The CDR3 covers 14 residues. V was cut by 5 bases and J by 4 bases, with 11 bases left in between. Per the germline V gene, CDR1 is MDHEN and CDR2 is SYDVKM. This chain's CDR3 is CASSLGLITGELFF. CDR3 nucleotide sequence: TGTGCCAGCAGTCTAGGACTAATCACCGGGGAGCTGTTTTTT.

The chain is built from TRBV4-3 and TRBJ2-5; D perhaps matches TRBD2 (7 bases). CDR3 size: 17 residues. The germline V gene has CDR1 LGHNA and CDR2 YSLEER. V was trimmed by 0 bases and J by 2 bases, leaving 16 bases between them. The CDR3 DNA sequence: TGCGCCAGCAGCCAAGATTGGGGGGGCCCGACTCAAGAGACCCAGTACTTC. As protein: CASSQDWGGPTQETQYF.

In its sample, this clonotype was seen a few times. CDR3 residues: CASKGTVYQETQYF. CDR3 DNA sequence: TGTGCCAGCAAGGGGACAGTGTACCAAGAGACCCAGTACTTC. The chain couples TRBV7-9 to TRBJ2-5, with 7 bases identical to TRBD1. V dropped 7 bases and J dropped 0; count of bases not matched to a gene: 5. The CDR3 is 14 amino acids. Germline V gene sequence: CDR1 SEHNR, CDR2 FQNEAQ (reference sequence).

The CDR3, as DNA: TGTGCCAGCAGCTTAACAACTAGTAGGAGCACCGGGGAGCTGTTTTTT. Protein sequence: CASSLTTSRSTGELFF. This rearrangement joins TRBV7-3 to TRBJ2-2; D perhaps matches TRBD2 (5 bases). Germline V gene lookup returns CDR1 SGHTA and CDR2 FQGTGA. Trimming removed 0 bases from V and 4 bases from J, with 12 bases in between. The CDR3 totals 16 residues.

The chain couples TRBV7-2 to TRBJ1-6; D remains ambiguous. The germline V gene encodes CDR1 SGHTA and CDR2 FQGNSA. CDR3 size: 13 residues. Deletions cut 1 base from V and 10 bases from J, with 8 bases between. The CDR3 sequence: CASSLVEESPLHF. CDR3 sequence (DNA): TGTGCCAGCAGCTTAGTGGAAGAGTCACCCCTCCACTTT.

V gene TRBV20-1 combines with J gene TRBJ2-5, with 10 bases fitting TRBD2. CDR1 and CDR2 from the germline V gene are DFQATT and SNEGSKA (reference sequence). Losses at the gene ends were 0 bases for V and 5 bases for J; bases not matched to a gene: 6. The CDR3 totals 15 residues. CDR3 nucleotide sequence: TGCAGTGCTAGAGACAGCGGGGGGGCCTTGGAGACCCAGTACTTC. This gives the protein CSARDSGGALETQYF.

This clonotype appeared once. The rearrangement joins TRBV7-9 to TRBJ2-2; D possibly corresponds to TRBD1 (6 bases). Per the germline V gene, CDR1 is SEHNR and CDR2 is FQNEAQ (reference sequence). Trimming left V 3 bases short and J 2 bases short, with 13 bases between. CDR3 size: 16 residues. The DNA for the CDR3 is TGTGCCAGCAGCTTCGGGACAAGGGGAAACACCGGGGAGCTGTTTTTT. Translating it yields CASSFGTRGNTGELFF.

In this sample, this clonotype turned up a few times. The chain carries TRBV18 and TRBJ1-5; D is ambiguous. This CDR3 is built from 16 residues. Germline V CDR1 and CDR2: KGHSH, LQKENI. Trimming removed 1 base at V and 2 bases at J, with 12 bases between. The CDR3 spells CASSPRRVGGNQPQHF. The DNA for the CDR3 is TGTGCCAGCTCACCACGCCGGGTCGGCGGCAATCAGCCCCAGCATTTT.

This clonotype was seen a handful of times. The DNA of the CDR3 is TGTGCCAGCAGCTTAAGGGGCACAGACACCGGGGAGCTGTTTTTT. Translating gives CASSLRGTDTGELFF. J is TRBJ2-2 and V is TRBV7-3; D perhaps matches TRBD1 (5 bases). This CDR3 comprises 15 residues. V was trimmed by 1 base and J by 3 bases, leaving 9 bases between them. Germline-derived CDR1 and CDR2 are SGHTA and FQGTGA.

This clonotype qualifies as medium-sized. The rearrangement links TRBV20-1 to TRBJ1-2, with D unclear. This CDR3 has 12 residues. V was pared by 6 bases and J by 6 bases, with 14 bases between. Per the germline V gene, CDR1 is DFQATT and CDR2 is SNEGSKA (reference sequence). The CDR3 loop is CSAASDKDGYTF. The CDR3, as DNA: TGCAGTGCAGCGAGTGATAAGGATGGCTACACCTTC.

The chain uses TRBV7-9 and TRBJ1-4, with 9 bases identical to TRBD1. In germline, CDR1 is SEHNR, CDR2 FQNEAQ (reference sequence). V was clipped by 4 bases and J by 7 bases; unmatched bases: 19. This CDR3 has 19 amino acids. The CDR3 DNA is TGTGCCAGCAGCTCCTCCCGGCGGGACAGGGAACGAGGGAGTGAAAAACTGTTTTTT. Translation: CASSSSRRDRERGSEKLFF.

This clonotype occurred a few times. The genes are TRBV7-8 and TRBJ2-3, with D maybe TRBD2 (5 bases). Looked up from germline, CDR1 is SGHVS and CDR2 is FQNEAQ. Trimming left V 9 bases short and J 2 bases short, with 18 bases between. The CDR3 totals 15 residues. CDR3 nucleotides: TGTGCCAGTGGGCGGCCGGGGAAGGCCACAGATACGCAGTATTTT. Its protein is CASGRPGKATDTQYF. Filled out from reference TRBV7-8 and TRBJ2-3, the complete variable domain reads GAGVSQSPRYKVAKRGQDVALRCDPISGHVSLFWYQQALGQGPEFLTYFQNEAQLDKSGLPSDRFFAERPEGSVSTLKIQRTQQEDSAVYLCASGRPGKATDTQYFGPGTRLTVL.

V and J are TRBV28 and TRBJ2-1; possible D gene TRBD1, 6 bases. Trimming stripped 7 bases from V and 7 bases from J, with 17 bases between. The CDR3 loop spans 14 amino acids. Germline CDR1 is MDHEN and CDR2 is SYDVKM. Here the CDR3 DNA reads TGTGCCAGCACCCCTATGCAGGGGTTGAATGAGCAGTTCTTC. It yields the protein CASTPMQGLNEQFF.

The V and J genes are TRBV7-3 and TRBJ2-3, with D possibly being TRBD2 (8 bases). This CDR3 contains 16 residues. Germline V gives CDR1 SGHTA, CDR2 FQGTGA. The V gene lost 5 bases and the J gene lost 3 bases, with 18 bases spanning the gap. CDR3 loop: CASSRGGQRGTDTQYF. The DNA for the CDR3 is TGTGCCAGCAGCAGAGGGGGCCAGCGGGGGACAGATACGCAGTATTTT. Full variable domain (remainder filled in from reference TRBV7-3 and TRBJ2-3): GAGVSQTPSNKVTEKGKYVELRCDPISGHTALYWYRQSLGQGPEFLIYFQGTGAADDSGLPNDRFFAVRPEGSVSTLKIQRTERGDSAVYLCASSRGGQRGTDTQYFGPGTRLTVL.

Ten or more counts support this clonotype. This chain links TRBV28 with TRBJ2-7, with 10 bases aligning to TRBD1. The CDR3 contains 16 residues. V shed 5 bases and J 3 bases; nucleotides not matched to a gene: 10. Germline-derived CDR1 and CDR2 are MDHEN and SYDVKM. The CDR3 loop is CASSATGGRSYYEQYV. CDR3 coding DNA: TGTGCCAGCAGTGCGACAGGGGGCAGATCTTACTACGAGCAGTACGTC.

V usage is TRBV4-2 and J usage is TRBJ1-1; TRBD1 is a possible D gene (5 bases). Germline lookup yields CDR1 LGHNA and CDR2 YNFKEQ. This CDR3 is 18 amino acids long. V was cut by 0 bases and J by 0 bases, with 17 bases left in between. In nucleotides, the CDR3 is TGTGCCAGCAGCCAAGAACCGGGACGAGGAGAAATGAACACTGAAGCTTTCTTT. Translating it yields CASSQEPGRGEMNTEAFF.

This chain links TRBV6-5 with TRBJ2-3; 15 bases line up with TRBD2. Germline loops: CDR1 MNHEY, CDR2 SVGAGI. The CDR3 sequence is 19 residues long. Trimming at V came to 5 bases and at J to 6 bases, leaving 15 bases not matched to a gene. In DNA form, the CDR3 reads TGTGCCAGCAGTAGGGGACTAGCGGGGGGACGCCCCCAGACTGATACGCAGTATTTT. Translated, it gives CASSRGLAGGRPQTDTQYF.

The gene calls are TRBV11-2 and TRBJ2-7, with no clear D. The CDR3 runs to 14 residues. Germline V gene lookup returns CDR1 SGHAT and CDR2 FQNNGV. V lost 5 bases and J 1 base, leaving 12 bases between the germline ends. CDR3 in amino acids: CASSLGPISYEQYF. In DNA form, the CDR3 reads TGTGCCAGCAGCCTCGGACCTATTTCCTACGAGCAGTACTTC.